Presented here are 2 T cell receptor beta chains from one specimen sequenced in a study of radiation and T cells in renal cell carcinoma (dated by TCRdb to the early 2020s). Library creation used the immunoSEQ multiplex PCR assay. Here the immuneACCESS table is served through TCRdb, limited to in-frame sequences with V and J called. Missing clones are a known gap in these copies; in checked studies unresolved V genes cover under half, and the rest lacks a known reason. The sample table lists 150,000 or so clones, around 89% of them with a count of one. The ten largest clonotypes hold 4.1% of the sample. Reading the label with the study, this specimen's time point is: baseline pretreatment blood. What this sample's treatment or condition label stands for: 15 Gy SBRT to primary tumor, nephrectomy 4 weeks later. The sample consisted of blood, taken from a patient whose treatment included radiotherapy and nephrectomy. The source of these receptors is a woman between 70 and 85 years old with renal cell carcinoma.

This chain uses TRBV21-1 with TRBJ2-3. TRBV21-1 is termed a pseudogene. This CDR3 region has 16 residues. CDR3 amino acids: CASSKALKGCTDTQYF. The CDR3 nucleotides read TGTGCCAGCAGCAAAGCGCTTAAGGGTTGCACAGATACGCAGTATTTT.

CDR3 protein: CASSIWRDSEAFF. For the CDR3, the DNA is TGTGCCAGTAGTATATGGAGGGACTCTGAAGCTTTCTTT. V is TRBV19 and J is TRBJ1-1; possibly TRBD1 for D (5 bases). The V and J ends lost 2 bases and 6 bases respectively, with 10 bases between them. The germline CDR1 and CDR2 sequences are LNHDA and SQIVND (reference sequence). The length of the CDR3 is 13 residues.